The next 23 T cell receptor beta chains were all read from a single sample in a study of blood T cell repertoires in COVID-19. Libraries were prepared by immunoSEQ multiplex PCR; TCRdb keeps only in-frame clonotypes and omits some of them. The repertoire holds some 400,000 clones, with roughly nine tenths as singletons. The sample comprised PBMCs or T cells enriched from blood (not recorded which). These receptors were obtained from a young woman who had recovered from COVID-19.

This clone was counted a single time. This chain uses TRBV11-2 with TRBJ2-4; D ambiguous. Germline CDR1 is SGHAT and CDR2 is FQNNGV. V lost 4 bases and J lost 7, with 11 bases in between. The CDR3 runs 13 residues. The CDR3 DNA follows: TGTGCCAGCAGCTCTCCCCCTAGTAACATTCAGTACTTC. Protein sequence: CASSSPPSNIQYF.

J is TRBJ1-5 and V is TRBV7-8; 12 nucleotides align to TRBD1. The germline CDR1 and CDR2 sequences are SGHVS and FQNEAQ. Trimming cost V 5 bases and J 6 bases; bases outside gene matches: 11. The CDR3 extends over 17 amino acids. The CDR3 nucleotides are TGTGCCAGCAGCGTGGGACAGGGGGCGGTTCTGGGTCAGCCCCAGCATTTT. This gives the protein CASSVGQGAVLGQPQHF.

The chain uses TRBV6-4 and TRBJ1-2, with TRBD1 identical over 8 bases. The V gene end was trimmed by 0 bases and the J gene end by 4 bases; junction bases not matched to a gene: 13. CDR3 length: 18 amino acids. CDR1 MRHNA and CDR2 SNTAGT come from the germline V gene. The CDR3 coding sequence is TGTGCCAGCAGTGACTCGGGGCGGACAGGGCGCGGCTCCTATGGCTACACCTTC. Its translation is CASSDSGRTGRGSYGYTF.

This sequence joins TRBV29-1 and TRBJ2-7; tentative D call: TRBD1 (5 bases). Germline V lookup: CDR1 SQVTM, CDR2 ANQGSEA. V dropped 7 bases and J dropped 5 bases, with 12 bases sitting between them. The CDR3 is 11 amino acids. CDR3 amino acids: CSARQRNEQYF. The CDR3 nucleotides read TGCAGCGCACGACAGAGAAACGAGCAGTACTTC.

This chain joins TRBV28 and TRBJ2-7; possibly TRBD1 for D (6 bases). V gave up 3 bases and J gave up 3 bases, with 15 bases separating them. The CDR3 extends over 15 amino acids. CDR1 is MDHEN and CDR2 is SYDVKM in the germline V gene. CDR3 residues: CASSLLPTGNYEQYF. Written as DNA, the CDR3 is TGTGCCAGCAGTTTGCTCCCCACAGGGAACTACGAGCAGTACTTC.

CDR3 protein: CASSLEGVAGAYNEQFF. Here the CDR3 DNA reads TGCGCCAGCAGCTTGGAAGGGGTTGCGGGGGCATACAATGAGCAGTTCTTC. J is TRBJ2-1 and V is TRBV5-1; D perhaps matches TRBD2 (7 bases). Germline lookup yields CDR1 SGHRS and CDR2 YFSETQ. This CDR3 is 17 amino acids long. Deletions cut 0 bases from V and 4 bases from J, with 17 bases between.

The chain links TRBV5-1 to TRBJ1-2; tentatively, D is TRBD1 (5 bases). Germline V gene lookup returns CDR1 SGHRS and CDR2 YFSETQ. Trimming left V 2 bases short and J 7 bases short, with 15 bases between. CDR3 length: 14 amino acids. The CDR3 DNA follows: TGCGCCAGCAGCTTCCAGGGCCTATCAGGTGGCTACACCTTC. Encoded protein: CASSFQGLSGGYTF.

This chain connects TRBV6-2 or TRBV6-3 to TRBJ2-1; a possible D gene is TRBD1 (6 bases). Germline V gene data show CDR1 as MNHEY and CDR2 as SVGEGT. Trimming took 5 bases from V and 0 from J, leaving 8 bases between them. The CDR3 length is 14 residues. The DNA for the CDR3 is TGTGCCAGCAGTACAGGGTCCTCCTACAATGAGCAGTTCTTC. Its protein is CASSTGSSYNEQFF.

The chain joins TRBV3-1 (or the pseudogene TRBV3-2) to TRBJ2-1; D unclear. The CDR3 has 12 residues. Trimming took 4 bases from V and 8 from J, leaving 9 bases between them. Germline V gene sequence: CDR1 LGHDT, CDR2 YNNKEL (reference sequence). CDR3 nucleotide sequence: TGTGCCAGCAGCCTGAGTCGGGATGAGCAGTTCTTC. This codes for CASSLSRDEQFF.

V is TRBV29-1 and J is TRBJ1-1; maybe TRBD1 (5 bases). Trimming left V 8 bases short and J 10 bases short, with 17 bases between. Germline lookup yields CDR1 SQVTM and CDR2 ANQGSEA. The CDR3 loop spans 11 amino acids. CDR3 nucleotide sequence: TGCAGCTTTTGTCAGGGTAGGAGAGCTTTCTTT. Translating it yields CSFCQGRRAFF.

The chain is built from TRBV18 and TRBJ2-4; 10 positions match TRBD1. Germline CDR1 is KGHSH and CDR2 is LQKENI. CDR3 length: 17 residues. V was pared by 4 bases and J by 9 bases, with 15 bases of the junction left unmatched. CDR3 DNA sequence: TGTGCCAGCTCACGAACAATCCGGGACAGGGGATACGGCATTCAGTACTTC. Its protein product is CASSRTIRDRGYGIQYF.

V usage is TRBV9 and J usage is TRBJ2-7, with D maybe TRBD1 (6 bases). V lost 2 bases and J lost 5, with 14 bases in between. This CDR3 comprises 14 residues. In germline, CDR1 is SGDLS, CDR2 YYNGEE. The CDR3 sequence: CASSVTGLSDEQYF. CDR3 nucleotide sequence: TGTGCCAGCAGCGTGACAGGATTAAGCGACGAGCAGTACTTC.

The DNA of the CDR3 is TGTGCCAGCAGCGTATCCCGGGACAGATTTTACGAGCAGTACTTC. Translating gives CASSVSRDRFYEQYF. The V call is TRBV7-2, the J call TRBJ2-7, with 7 bases that match TRBD1. V shed 5 bases, J shed 4 bases, and the junction held 11 bases outside the gene matches. The CDR3 contains 15 residues. Germline assignment: CDR1 SGHTA and CDR2 FQGNSA.

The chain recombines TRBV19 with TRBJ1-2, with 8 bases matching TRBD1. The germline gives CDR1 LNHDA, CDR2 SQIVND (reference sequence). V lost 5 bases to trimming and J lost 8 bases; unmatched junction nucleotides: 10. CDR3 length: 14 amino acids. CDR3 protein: CASSVNRGSRGYTF. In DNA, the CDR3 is TGTGCCAGTAGTGTTAACAGGGGGAGTCGGGGCTACACCTTC.

The chain's CDR3 is CASRTTGSEAEAFF. As DNA, the CDR3 is TGTGCCAGCAGAACCACCGGCTCAGAGGCTGAAGCTTTCTTT. The chain uses TRBV5-4 and TRBJ1-1; D is uncertain. The CDR3 loop spans 14 amino acids. From germline, CDR1 is SGHNT and CDR2 YYREEE (reference sequence). The V and J ends lost 5 bases and 6 bases respectively, with 17 bases between them. Full variable domain (missing parts from reference TRBV5-4 and TRBJ1-1): ETGVTQSPTHLIKTRGQQVTLRCSSQSGHNTVSWYQQALGQGPQFIFQYYREEENGRGNFPPRFSGLQFPNYSSELNVNALELDDSALYLCASRTTGSEAEAFFGQGTRLTVV.

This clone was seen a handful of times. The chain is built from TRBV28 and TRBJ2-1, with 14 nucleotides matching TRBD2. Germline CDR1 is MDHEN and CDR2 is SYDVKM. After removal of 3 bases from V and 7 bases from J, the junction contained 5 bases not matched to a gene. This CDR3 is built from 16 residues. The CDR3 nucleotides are TGTGCCAGCAGTTTTACGGGACTAGCGGGAGTGAATGAGCAGTTCTTC. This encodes CASSFTGLAGVNEQFF.

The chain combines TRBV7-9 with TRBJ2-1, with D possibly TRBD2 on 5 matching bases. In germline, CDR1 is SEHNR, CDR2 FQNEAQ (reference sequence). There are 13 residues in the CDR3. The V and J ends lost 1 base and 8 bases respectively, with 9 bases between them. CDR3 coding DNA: TGTGCCAGCAGCTTAGTGGCCGGGGATGAGCAGTTCTTC. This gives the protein CASSLVAGDEQFF. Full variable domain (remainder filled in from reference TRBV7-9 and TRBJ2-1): DTGVSQNPRHKITKRGQNVTFRCDPISEHNRLYWYRQTLGQGPEFLTYFQNEAQLEKSRLLSDRFSAERPKGSFSTLEIQRTEQGDSAMYLCASSLVAGDEQFFGPGTRLTVL.

As DNA, the CDR3 is TGCGCCAGCAGTGAAAGGGGTGAAAAACTGTTTTTT. Encoded protein: CASSERGEKLFF. This chain uses TRBV10-1 with TRBJ1-4; perhaps TRBD1 as D (5 bases). The CDR3 extends over 12 amino acids. The V gene lost 3 bases and the J gene lost 7 bases, with 6 bases spanning the gap. Looked up from germline, CDR1 is WNHNN and CDR2 is SYGVQD (reference sequence).

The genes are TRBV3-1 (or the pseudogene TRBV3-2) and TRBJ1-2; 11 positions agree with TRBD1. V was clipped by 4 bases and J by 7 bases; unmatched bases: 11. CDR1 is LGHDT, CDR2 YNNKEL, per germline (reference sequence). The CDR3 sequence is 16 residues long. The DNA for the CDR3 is TGTGCCAGCAGCCCCCTCTATGGACAGGGGGCTCGTGGCTACACCTTC. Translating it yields CASSPLYGQGARGYTF.

Here the CDR3 reads CASSLASGGNEKLFF. CDR3 DNA: TGTGCCAGCAGCTTAGCGTCCGGGGGGAATGAAAAACTGTTTTTT. The V and J genes are TRBV7-9 and TRBJ1-4; D is possibly TRBD1 (5 bases). The CDR3 is 15 amino acids. Per the germline V gene, CDR1 is SEHNR and CDR2 is FQNEAQ (reference sequence). V dropped 0 bases and J dropped 5 bases, with 10 bases sitting between them.

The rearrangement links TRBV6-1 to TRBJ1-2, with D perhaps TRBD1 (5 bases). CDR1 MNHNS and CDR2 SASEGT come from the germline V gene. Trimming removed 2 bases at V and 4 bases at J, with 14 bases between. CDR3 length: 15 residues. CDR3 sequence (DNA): TGTGCCAGCAGTGAATCTGGGGCAGGCTTCTATGGCTACACCTTC. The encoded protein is CASSESGAGFYGYTF.

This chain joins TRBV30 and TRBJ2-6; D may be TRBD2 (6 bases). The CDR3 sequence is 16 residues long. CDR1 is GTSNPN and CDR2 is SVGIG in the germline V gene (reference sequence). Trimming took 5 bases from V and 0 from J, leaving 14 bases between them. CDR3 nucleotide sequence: TGTGCCTGGGGGGAGGCTCCAGGCTCTGGGGCCAACGTCCTGACTTTC. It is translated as CAWGEAPGSGANVLTF.

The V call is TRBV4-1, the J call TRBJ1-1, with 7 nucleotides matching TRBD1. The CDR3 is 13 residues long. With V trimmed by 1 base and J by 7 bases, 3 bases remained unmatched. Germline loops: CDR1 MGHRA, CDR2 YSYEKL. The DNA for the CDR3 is TGCGCCAGCAGCCAAGGACAGGGTAGTGAAGCTTTCTTT. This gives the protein CASSQGQGSEAFF.